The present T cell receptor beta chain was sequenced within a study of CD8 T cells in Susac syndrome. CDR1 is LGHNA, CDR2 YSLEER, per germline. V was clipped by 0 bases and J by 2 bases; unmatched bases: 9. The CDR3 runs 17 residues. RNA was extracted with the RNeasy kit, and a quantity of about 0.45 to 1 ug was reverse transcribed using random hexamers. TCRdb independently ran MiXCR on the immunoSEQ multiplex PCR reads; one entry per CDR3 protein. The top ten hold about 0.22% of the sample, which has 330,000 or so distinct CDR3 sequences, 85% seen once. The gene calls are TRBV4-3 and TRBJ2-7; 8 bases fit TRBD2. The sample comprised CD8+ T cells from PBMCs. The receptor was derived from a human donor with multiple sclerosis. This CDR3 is CASSQELSSGSTYEQYF. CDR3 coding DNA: TGCGCCAGCAGCCAAGAATTATCCAGCGGGAGTACCTACGAGCAGTACTTC.